This TCR beta chain was recovered during a study of CD8+ T cells in alopecia areata (dated by TCRdb to the late 2010s). Background for the entire study: The treated patients, all with moderate-to-severe alopecia areata, were enrolled in an open-label pilot trial of oral tofacitinib given at 5 to 10 mg twice daily. RNA was extracted with the PAXgene miRNA kit for fixed scalp, the miRNeasy kit for PBMCs, and the RNeasy kit for mouse skin. To study T cell clonal expansion in alopecia areata, the researchers applied high-throughput TCRbeta sequencing to both the C3H/HeJ mouse model and human patients. The SALT score, which quantifies the percentage of affected scalp surface area, was used to measure disease severity in treated patients. Scalp tissue and sorted CD4+ and CD8+ peripheral blood T cells from patchy and totalis/universalis alopecia areata patients and from healthy controls were covered by human TCRbeta sequencing. Scalp clonality was compared across normal scalp (n=4), patchy alopecia areata scalp (n=8), and alopecia totalis/universalis scalp (n=8). Biopsies were taken from tofacitinib-treated patients at baseline and again at 4 and 24 weeks into treatment, and several of those patients also had a later scalp biopsy. Amplification of TCRbeta CDR3 regions was done by immunoSEQ multiplex PCR using 35 Vbeta forward primers and 13 Jbeta reverse primers. Patients received tofacitinib for 6 to 18 months and were then followed off drug for 6 months to check for delayed response and recurrence.

With respect to this clone: The target of this receptor is not known. Base qualities are missing; no much larger clone stands one base away.

The paper as a whole reports these results and caveats: Because the treated cohort was small and had just a single nonresponder, larger studies are needed to establish links between baseline CD8+ expansion and response. Scalp clonality and the number of expanded CD8+ clones among the top 100 scalp clones were significantly decreased by tofacitinib. Lesional scalp, especially in alopecia totalis/universalis, showed higher clonality and more expanded CD8+ clones than normal scalp, suggesting antigenic drive. Shared TCR sequences between patients were less evident than in mice, which may be partly attributable to HLA diversity in the patient population. Many expanded lesional clones were found to persist in scalp and blood during tofacitinib treatment, and relapse after treatment cessation may be partly explained by this persistence. Resident alphabeta T cells in normal human skin are also sequenced, complicating scalp TCR repertoire analysis, unlike mouse skin dominated by gammadelta T cells.

Clipping removes 7 bases from V and 4 bases from J, with 13 as the unmatched junction base count. Including cysteine and phenylalanine, the CDR3 has 16 amino acids. The kept DNA is CDR3 alone, 48 bases in frame from the first base. CDR1 SGHRS and CDR2 YFSETQ are derived from the germline V gene. The library was made by the immunoSEQ multiplex PCR assay. To provide template for TCR sequencing, every sample had RNA extracted and reverse transcribed into cDNA. First-strand cDNA was synthesized using SuperScript III with a 2:1 mix of oligo-dT and random hexamers. Amplification bias was assessed with a synthetic immune receptor repertoire, and residual bias was removed computationally. From the authors' description of their analysis: Raw reads were preprocessed to remove errors, and CDR3 was defined according to IMGT conventions as the region from the conserved cysteine to phenylalanine. To get clonality, Shannon entropy was normalized by log2 of the number of productive unique TCRs and the result was subtracted from 1. Whether scalp clones were CD4 or CD8 was inferred by matching scalp TCRbeta sequences against CD4 and CD8 repertoires sorted from blood. TCRdb carries this immuneACCESS record with in-frame sequences only. Its versions omit some clonotypes, under half of them owing to an unresolved V gene in the studies checked, with the rest unexplained. Clone size and V and J calls were adopted from that table, with D and trimming inferred from the DNA. Within this sample are hundreds of thousands of clones, with roughly two fifths of them counted one time only. The ten largest account for just under 0.5% of the sample.

The intended sense of this specimen's treatment or condition label: oral pan-JAK inhibitor, 5-10 mg twice daily. Lesional scalp punch biopsies and peripheral blood were obtained from alopecia areata patients. PBMCs were isolated by density centrifugation and stained for CD3, CD4 and CD8, after which CD4+ and CD8+ T cells were sorted on a FACSAria. Source: CD4+ T cells sorted from blood, taken around week 30, from a patient treated with tofacitinib. This clonotype was obtained from a human donor with alopecia areata. The rearranged chain carries TRBV5-1 and TRBJ1-4, with TRBD1 identical over 7 junction bases. The nucleotides read TGCGCCAGCGGATTTACCCCGGACAGGATTAATGAAAAACTGTTTTTT. This codes for CASGFTPDRINEKLFF.